This T cell receptor (beta chain) came from a study of blood T cells in healthy people across ages. Study results and limitations: Leaving the PBMCs unsorted stopped any conclusive comparison of naive versus antigen-experienced cells.

With a J-beta primer mix and a sample-barcoded 5' primer, a second PCR ran about 6 to 11 cycles. TCRdb re-called the 5' RACE reads with MiXCR, one entry per CDR3 protein. The sample lists around 750,000 distinct CDR3 sequences, roughly 53% occurring once. The CDR3 is made up of 17 amino acids. V was pared by 2 bases and J by 1 base, with 6 bases of the junction left unmatched. Germline CDR1 SEHNR, CDR2 FQNEAQ (reference sequence). As for this clonotype: The antigen is unknown.

The chain employs TRBV7-9 and TRBJ2-3, with 10 bases lining up with TRBD2. This TCR was sampled from a man at least 80 years old in good health. Specimen: blood. For the CDR3, the DNA is TGTGCCAGCAGCTTAAGGCTAGCGGGAGTAGGCACAGATACGCAGTATTTT. Amino acid sequence: CASSLRLAGVGTDTQYF.